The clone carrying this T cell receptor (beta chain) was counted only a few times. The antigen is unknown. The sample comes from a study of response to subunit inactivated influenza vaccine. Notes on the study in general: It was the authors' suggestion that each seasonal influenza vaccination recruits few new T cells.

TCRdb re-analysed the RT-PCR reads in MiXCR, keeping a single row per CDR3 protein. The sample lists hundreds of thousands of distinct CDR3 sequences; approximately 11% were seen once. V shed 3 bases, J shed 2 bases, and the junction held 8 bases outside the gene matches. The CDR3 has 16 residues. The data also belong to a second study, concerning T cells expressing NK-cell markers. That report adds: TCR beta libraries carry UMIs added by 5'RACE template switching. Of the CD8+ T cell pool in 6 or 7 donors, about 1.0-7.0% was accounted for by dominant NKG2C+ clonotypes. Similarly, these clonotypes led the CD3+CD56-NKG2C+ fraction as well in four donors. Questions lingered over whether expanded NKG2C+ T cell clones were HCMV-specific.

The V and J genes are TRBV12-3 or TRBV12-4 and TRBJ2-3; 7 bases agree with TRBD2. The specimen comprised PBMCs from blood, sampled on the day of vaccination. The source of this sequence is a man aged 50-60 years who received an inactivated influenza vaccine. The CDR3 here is CASSLGRAGATDTQYF. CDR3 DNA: TGTGCCAGCAGTTTGGGCCGTGCGGGAGCCACAGATACGCAGTATTTT.